These 20 T cell receptor beta chains share one sample of origin, sequenced in a study of shared clonotypes between healthy human individuals (dated by TCRdb to 2018 to 2020). Preparation of the library involved the immunoSEQ multiplex PCR assay. Drawn from immuneACCESS, this table holds only the in-frame rearrangements with V and J called that TCRdb kept. Clones are partly lost; checked studies trace under half to an unresolved V gene and leave the rest unexplained. This sample holds 300,000 to 400,000 clones; roughly 70% were observed only once. Of the sample, around 10% is held by the ten largest clones. Input material: memory CD4+ T cells sorted from blood. Per the publication, the cell subset or site label means: CD45RA-negative fraction. Receptors were obtained from a man aged 25-40 years in good health.

J is TRBJ2-3 and V is TRBV2; D is unclear. V gave up 5 bases and J gave up 2 bases, with 2 bases separating them. Germline CDR1 and CDR2: SNHLY and FYNNEI. The CDR3 extends over 11 amino acids. CDR3: CASSSTDTQYF. CDR3 nucleotides: TGTGCCAGCAGTTCCACAGATACGCAGTATTTT.

V is TRBV19 and J is TRBJ1-4; the D is unclear. CDR1 is LNHDA and CDR2 is SQIVND in the germline V gene (reference sequence). This CDR3 is built from 14 residues. V was cut by 7 bases and J by 4 bases, with 13 bases left in between. Here the CDR3 reads CASKNMADNEKLFF. The CDR3, as DNA: TGTGCCAGTAAGAATATGGCGGATAATGAAAAACTGTTTTTT. The full variable domain, rest sourced from reference TRBV19 and TRBJ1-4, is DGGITQSPKYLFRKEGQNVTLSCEQNLNHDAMYWYRQDPGQGLRLIYYSQIVNDFQKGDIAEGYSVSREKKESFPLTVTSAQKNPTAFYLCASKNMADNEKLFFGSGTQLSVL.

This clone was detected only a few times. The rearrangement uses TRBV5-4 and TRBJ1-2, with D tentatively TRBD1 (5 bases). V lost 6 bases and J lost 5, with 20 bases in between. The germline V gene has CDR1 SGHNT and CDR2 YYREEE (reference sequence). The CDR3 covers 15 residues. CDR3 nucleotides: TGTGCCAGCACACGACCAGGCACCCCAGGGTATGGCTACACCTTC. Protein sequence: CASTRPGTPGYGYTF.

The chain recombines TRBV29-1 with TRBJ1-5, with TRBD1 matching over 8 bases. Germline CDR1 reads SQVTM; CDR2 reads ANQGSEA. Trimming removed 5 bases from V and 7 bases from J; junction bases left unmatched: 7. The CDR3 length is 13 residues. The DNA for the CDR3 is TGCAGCGTTCGGACAGGGCGTATGCAGCCCCAGCATTTT. As protein: CSVRTGRMQPQHF.

This rearrangement joins TRBV6-6 to TRBJ1-1, with TRBD1 matching 7 bases. This CDR3 contains 16 residues. CDR1 is MNHNY, CDR2 SVGAGI, per germline (reference sequence). The ends lost 4 bases at V and 0 bases at J; junction bases unmatched: 8. CDR3 sequence reads: CASSSSTGTVNTEAFF. CDR3 DNA: TGTGCCAGCAGTTCTTCTACCGGGACAGTGAACACTGAAGCTTTCTTT.

This clone was seen only a few times. The gene calls are TRBV2 and TRBJ2-7; D may be TRBD2 (6 bases). The V end was cut by 6 bases, the J end by 5 bases, with 14 bases between. This CDR3 has 13 amino acids. Germline loops: CDR1 SNHLY, CDR2 FYNNEI. CDR3 sequence (DNA): TGTGCCAGCAGGATGGGACTCTCTGACGAGCAGTACTTC. As protein: CASRMGLSDEQYF.

The chain uses TRBV5-1 and TRBJ2-7, with D perhaps matching TRBD2 (5 bases). CDR3 length: 15 amino acids. Trimming took off 3 bases at V and 2 bases at J, with 15 bases between the two ends. Per germline, CDR1 SGHRS and CDR2 YFSETQ. CDR3: CASSSGTTIAYEQYF. The CDR3, as DNA: TGCGCCAGCAGCTCGGGAACTACTATTGCCTACGAGCAGTACTTC.

The CDR3 sequence: CASSRGLAGTDTQYF. The DNA of the CDR3 is TGCGCCAGCAGCCGGGGACTAGCGGGGACAGATACGCAGTATTTT. The chain couples TRBV4-3 to TRBJ2-3, with 13 nucleotides matching TRBD2. The V gene's germline CDR1 is LGHNA and CDR2 YSLEER. The CDR3 contains 15 residues. The V and J ends lost 4 bases and 3 bases, in that order; junction bases with no gene match: 1.

In DNA form, the CDR3 reads TGTGCCAGCAGCACAAACTTGGAGCAGCCCCAGCATTTT. It specifies CASSTNLEQPQHF. The chain uses TRBV7-8 and TRBJ1-5; D is unresolved. CDR1 and CDR2 (germline): SGHVS, FQNEAQ. The ends were cut back, 5 bases at V and 7 bases at J, with 12 bases in the middle. The CDR3 spans 13 residues.

This clone has a handful of counts. The chain is built from TRBV29-1 and TRBJ2-7; maybe TRBD1 (5 bases). The CDR3 consists of 14 residues. CDR1 is SQVTM and CDR2 is ANQGSEA in the germline V gene. V lost 4 bases and J lost 5, with 18 bases in between. The CDR3 bases are TGCAGCGTTGCGCGTGGGGCAGAGTCCCACGAGCAGTACTTC. Translating gives CSVARGAESHEQYF.

This clone was detected ten times or more. The chain couples TRBV27 to TRBJ1-4; no firm D call. Germline assignment: CDR1 MNHEY and CDR2 SMNVEV (reference sequence). CDR3 size: 16 residues. V lost 0 bases and J 2 bases, leaving 10 bases between the germline ends. The CDR3: CASSLSSIPTNEKLFF. For the CDR3, the DNA is TGTGCCAGCAGTTTATCGTCCATCCCCACTAATGAAAAACTGTTTTTT.

This clone was counted once. J is TRBJ2-7 and V is TRBV28, with TRBD2 as a possible D gene (6 bases). CDR1 and CDR2 from the germline V gene are MDHEN and SYDVKM. There are 13 residues in the CDR3. Trimming cost V 7 bases and J 7 bases, with 17 bases left between them. Here the CDR3 DNA reads TGTGCCAGCAATCGGAGGGTGGCGGGAGAGCAGTACTTC. Encoded protein: CASNRRVAGEQYF.

CDR3 amino acids: CASSQAVDIRGNTEAFF. DNA for the CDR3: TGTGCCAGCAGCCAAGCCGTGGACATCAGGGGTAACACTGAAGCTTTCTTT. This chain connects TRBV13 to TRBJ1-1; D is possibly TRBD1 (6 bases). The germline V and J ends were trimmed by 5 bases and 2 bases, with 21 bases remaining between them. Germline-derived CDR1 and CDR2 are PRHDT and FYEKMQ (reference sequence). The CDR3 spans 17 residues.

This chain uses TRBV4-3 with TRBJ2-1, with 10 bases fitting TRBD2. The CDR3 length is 16 residues. Germline-derived CDR1 and CDR2 are LGHNA and YSLEER. The junction had 10 bases not matched to a gene; V was cut back by 4 bases and J by 7 bases. The DNA for the CDR3 is TGCGCCAGCAGCCCCACCCTAGCGGGAGAGTATAATGAGCAGTTCTTC. It yields the protein CASSPTLAGEYNEQFF.

Concerning this clone itself: At one end, the junction sequence differs from germline, possibly due to a read error. CDR3 sequence: CASSQVAPHSFNEQFF. The CDR3, as DNA: TGTGCCAGCAGCCAAGTCGCGCCCCACTCCTTCAATGAGCAGTTCTTC. The genes are TRBV14 and TRBJ2-1; D gene ambiguous. The CDR3 runs to 16 residues. CDR1 and CDR2 (germline): SGHDN, FVKESK.

The V gene is TRBV11-3, the J gene TRBJ2-7; D remains unclear. Germline assignment: CDR1 SGHNT and CDR2 YENEEA. V was pared by 5 bases and J by 5 bases, with 10 bases between. The length of the CDR3 is 12 residues. The CDR3 reads CASSLHPDEQYF. DNA for the CDR3: TGTGCCAGCAGCCTCCACCCAGACGAGCAGTACTTC.

The J gene is TRBJ2-7, the V gene TRBV9, with a tentative D call TRBD2 (5 bases). CDR1 and CDR2 (germline): SGDLS, YYNGEE. The V end was cut by 0 bases, the J end by 2 bases, with 12 bases between. The CDR3 contains 15 residues. CDR3: CASSVGNAGTYEQYF. The CDR3 region has the DNA TGTGCCAGCAGCGTAGGCAATGCGGGTACCTACGAGCAGTACTTC.

V is TRBV28 and J is TRBJ1-2, with TRBD1 as a possible D gene (6 bases). Germline V gene data show CDR1 as MDHEN and CDR2 as SYDVKM. The CDR3 is made up of 15 amino acids. Trimming cost V 2 bases and J 2 bases, with 12 bases left between them. DNA for the CDR3: TGTGCCAGCAGTTTAGGGGGCGCTCGGAACTATGGCTACACCTTC. It encodes CASSLGGARNYGYTF.

As regards this clone: Other DNA sequences from this sample encode an identical CDR3 as well. The chain couples TRBV4-3 to TRBJ2-7, with D tentatively TRBD1 or TRBD2 (6 bases each). Germline V gene sequence: CDR1 LGHNA, CDR2 YSLEER. The V end was cut by 0 bases, the J end by 7 bases, with 13 bases between. This CDR3 spans 14 amino acids. The CDR3 DNA reads as TGCGCCAGCAGCCAAGATCCGGGGGCCGGGGAGCAGTACTTC. Translating gives CASSQDPGAGEQYF.

The V and J genes are TRBV5-6 and TRBJ2-5; 10 nucleotides line up with TRBD1. This CDR3 spans 15 amino acids. Germline-derived CDR1 and CDR2 are SGHDT and YYEEEE. The J segment lost 6 bases and the V segment lost 4 bases, leaving 9 bases of the junction unmatched. CDR3 in amino acids: CASSARQGAGQTQYF. The CDR3, as DNA: TGTGCCAGCAGCGCTCGACAGGGGGCGGGGCAGACCCAGTACTTC.